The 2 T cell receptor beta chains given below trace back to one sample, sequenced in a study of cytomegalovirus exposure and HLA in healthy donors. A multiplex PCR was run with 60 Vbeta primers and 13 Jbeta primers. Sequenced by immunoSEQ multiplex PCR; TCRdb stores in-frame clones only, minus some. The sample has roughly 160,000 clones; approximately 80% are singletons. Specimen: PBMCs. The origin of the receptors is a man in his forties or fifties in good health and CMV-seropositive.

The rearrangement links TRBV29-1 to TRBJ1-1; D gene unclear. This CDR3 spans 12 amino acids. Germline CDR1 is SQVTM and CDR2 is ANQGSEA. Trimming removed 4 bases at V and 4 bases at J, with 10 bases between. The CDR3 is CSVAVPGTEAFF. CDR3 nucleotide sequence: TGCAGCGTTGCCGTCCCGGGCACTGAAGCTTTCTTT.

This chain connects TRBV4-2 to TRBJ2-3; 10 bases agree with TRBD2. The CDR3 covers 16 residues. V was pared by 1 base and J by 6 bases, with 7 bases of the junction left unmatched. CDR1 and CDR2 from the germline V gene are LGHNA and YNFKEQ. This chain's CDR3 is CASSQVSGGRRDTQYF. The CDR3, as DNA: TGTGCCAGCAGCCAAGTTAGCGGGGGGCGCAGGGATACGCAGTATTTT.